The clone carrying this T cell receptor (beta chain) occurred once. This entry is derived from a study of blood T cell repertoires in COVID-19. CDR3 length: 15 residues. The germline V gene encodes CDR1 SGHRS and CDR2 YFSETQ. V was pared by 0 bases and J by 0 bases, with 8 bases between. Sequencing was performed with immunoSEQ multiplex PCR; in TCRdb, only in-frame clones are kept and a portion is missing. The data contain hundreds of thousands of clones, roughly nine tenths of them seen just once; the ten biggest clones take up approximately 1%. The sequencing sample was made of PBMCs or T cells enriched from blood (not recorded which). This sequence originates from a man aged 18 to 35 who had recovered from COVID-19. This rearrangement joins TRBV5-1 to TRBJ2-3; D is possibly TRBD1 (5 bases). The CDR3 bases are TGCGCCAGCAGCTTGGAACAGGCTAGCACAGATACGCAGTATTTT. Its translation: CASSLEQASTDTQYF.